The subject of this entry is one T cell receptor (beta chain). The CDR3 is 12 amino acids. The trim removed 5 bases at V and 7 bases at J, leaving 4 bases unmatched. Per the germline V gene, CDR1 is PRHDT and CDR2 is FYEKMQ (reference sequence). The sample belongs to a study of T cell changes during pregnancy in multiple sclerosis. Here immunoSEQ multiplex PCR was the method, and the copy in TCRdb shows in-frame clones only, minus some. Of approximately 90,000 clones listed, 92% are singletons. The source was peripheral blood, collected after pregnancy. This chain joins TRBV13 and TRBJ2-7, with 8 bases lining up with TRBD1. The TCR originated in a female donor with multiple sclerosis, enrolled in a pregnancy study. The CDR3 loop is CASSPDREEQYF. The CDR3 coding sequence is TGTGCCAGCAGCCCGGACAGGGAGGAGCAGTACTTC.